This TCR beta chain was sequenced during a study of somatic mutations in cytotoxic T cells in rheumatoid arthritis. Study results and limitations: Among patients with rheumatoid arthritis, but not healthy controls, CD8+ clonality increased with age.

TCRdb's table, derived via immunoSEQ multiplex PCR, lists solely in-frame clones and lacks some. The data contain about 33,000 clones, under 90% of them singletons. A word on this clone: Antigen: not known.

This clonotype was obtained from a man aged 40-50 years in good health. Material for sequencing was CD8+ T cells sorted from blood.

The CDR3 is CASNPGGNTEAFF. For the CDR3, the DNA is TGTGCCAGTAACCCCGGGGGGAACACTGAAGCTTTCTTT. V gene TRBV19 combines with J gene TRBJ1-1; TRBD1 might be the D (5 bases). Germline CDR1 LNHDA, CDR2 SQIVND (reference sequence). Trimming left V 7 bases short and J 1 base short, with 10 bases between. The CDR3 is 13 residues long.